This T cell receptor (beta chain) was captured by sequencing in a study of Ad26.COV2.S vaccination and SARS-CoV-2 variants. Treatment defined: some 19 received Ad26.COV2.S at low or high dose, single or two shots; a few received placebo; per-sample allocation not given. Sampling was performed 63 days after the first vaccine or placebo injection. Its platform was an Ad26 vector, and its expressed antigen was Wuhan-strain SARS-CoV-2 spike. Sequencing was performed with immunoSEQ multiplex PCR; in TCRdb, only in-frame clones are kept and a portion is missing. The repertoire includes 380,000 or so clones, around nine tenths of them detected once, and around 4.5% sits in the top ten. CDR3 size: 19 residues. V lost 3 bases and J 0 bases, leaving 23 bases between the germline ends. Per germline, CDR1 LNHDA and CDR2 SQIVND (reference sequence).

V usage is TRBV19 and J usage is TRBJ1-2, with TRBD1 as a possible D gene (5 bases). Specimen: peripheral blood, collected in a trial of Ad26.COV2.S vaccine versus placebo. This receptor was taken from a person between 18 and 60 years old who received the Ad26.COV2.S COVID-19 vaccine or a placebo. Here the CDR3 reads CASSMDPTSGRATNYGYTF. The CDR3 DNA reads TGTGCCAGTAGTATGGACCCCACCTCAGGGAGGGCTACTAACTATGGCTACACCTTC. The entire variable domain, with the rest obtained from reference TRBV19 and TRBJ1-2, is as follows: DGGITQSPKYLFRKEGQNVTLSCEQNLNHDAMYWYRQDPGQGLRLIYYSQIVNDFQKGDIAEGYSVSREKKESFPLTVTSAQKNPTAFYLCASSMDPTSGRATNYGYTFGSGTRLTVV.